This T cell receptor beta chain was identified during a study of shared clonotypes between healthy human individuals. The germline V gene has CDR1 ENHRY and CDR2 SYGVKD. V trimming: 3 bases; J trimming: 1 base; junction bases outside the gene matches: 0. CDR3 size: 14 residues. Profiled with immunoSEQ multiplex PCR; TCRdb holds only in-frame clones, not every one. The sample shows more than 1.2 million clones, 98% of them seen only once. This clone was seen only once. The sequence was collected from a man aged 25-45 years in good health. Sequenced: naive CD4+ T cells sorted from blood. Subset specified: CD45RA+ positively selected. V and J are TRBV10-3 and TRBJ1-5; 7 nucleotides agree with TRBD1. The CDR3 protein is CAISDRGSNQPQHF. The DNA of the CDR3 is TGTGCCATCAGTGACAGGGGGAGCAATCAGCCCCAGCATTTT.